This passage covers 21 T cell receptor beta chains from one sample sequenced in a study of T cell clones after liver transplantation. Generated by immunoSEQ multiplex PCR, the TCRdb table keeps only in-frame clones and is missing some. The sample carries some 75,000 clones, about four fifths recorded once. The source was CD4+ T cells from blood, collected before liver transplant. The receptors derive from a human donor who received a liver transplant.

This rearrangement joins TRBV28 to TRBJ2-2; TRBD2 agrees at 8 bases. Trimming at V came to 1 base and at J to 6 bases, leaving 4 bases not matched to a gene. Germline V CDR1 and CDR2: MDHEN, SYDVKM. The CDR3 length is 15 residues. The CDR3 nucleotides are TGTGCCAGCAGTTTATTCCGGGAGGGGGCCGGGGAGCTGTTTTTT. This encodes CASSLFREGAGELFF.

The chain recombines TRBV29-1 with TRBJ2-2; 11 nucleotides align to TRBD2. Germline values: CDR1 SQVTM, CDR2 ANQGSEA. The CDR3 extends over 18 amino acids. V lost 4 bases to trimming and J lost 2 bases; unmatched junction nucleotides: 12. CDR3 protein: CSVAGVLAGASNTGELFF. DNA of the CDR3: TGCAGCGTTGCAGGGGTACTAGCGGGAGCCTCTAACACCGGGGAGCTGTTTTTT.

V gene TRBV30 combines with J gene TRBJ1-3, with a weak D call TRBD1 (5 bases). Trimming cost V 5 bases and J 6 bases, with 14 bases left between them. The length of the CDR3 is 13 residues. Germline V gene data show CDR1 as GTSNPN and CDR2 as SVGIG (reference sequence). The CDR3 loop reads CAWARGEANTIYF. The CDR3 coding sequence is TGTGCCTGGGCTAGGGGAGAGGCAAACACCATATATTTT. The complete variable domain, with remaining parts taken from reference TRBV30 and TRBJ1-3, reads SQTIHQWPATLVQPVGSPLSLECTVEGTSNPNLYWYRQAAGRGLQLLFYSVGIGQISSEVPQNLSASRPQDRQFILSSKKLLLSDSGFYLCAWARGEANTIYFGEGSWLTVV.

J is TRBJ1-2 and V is TRBV19; 9 bases match TRBD1. Germline V gives CDR1 LNHDA, CDR2 SQIVND (reference sequence). V shed 6 bases and J 6 bases; nucleotides not matched to a gene: 8. The CDR3 totals 14 residues. CDR3 in DNA: TGTGCCAGTAGGCTCCCGGGGACAGGGAATGGCTACACCTTC. Protein product: CASRLPGTGNGYTF. Using reference TRBV19 and TRBJ1-2 for the parts outside the CDR3, the full variable domain is DGGITQSPKYLFRKEGQNVTLSCEQNLNHDAMYWYRQDPGQGLRLIYYSQIVNDFQKGDIAEGYSVSREKKESFPLTVTSAQKNPTAFYLCASRLPGTGNGYTFGSGTRLTVV.

The J gene is TRBJ2-4, the V gene TRBV10-3; 7 bases align to TRBD2. Losses at the gene ends were 7 bases for V and 5 bases for J; bases not matched to a gene: 8. The germline CDR1 and CDR2 sequences are ENHRY and SYGVKD. CDR3 length: 14 residues. CDR3 nucleotides: TGTGCCATCAAAAACAGCCTAGCGGAAAACATTCAGTACTTC. Amino acid sequence: CAIKNSLAENIQYF.

The chain is built from TRBV5-1 and TRBJ2-3; D is perhaps TRBD2 (5 bases). The V gene lost 1 base and the J gene lost 2 bases, with 11 bases spanning the gap. The germline V gene has CDR1 SGHRS and CDR2 YFSETQ. This CDR3 is built from 15 residues. CDR3 coding DNA: TGCGCCAGCAGCTTGAAGGCGGGTCCCACAGATACGCAGTATTTT. Translated, it gives CASSLKAGPTDTQYF.

This clone showed up just a few times. V gene TRBV11-2 combines with J gene TRBJ2-7, with TRBD2 matching 11 bases. The V gene's germline CDR1 is SGHAT and CDR2 FQNNGV. CDR3 size: 17 residues. Trimming at V came to 6 bases and at J to 0 bases, leaving 10 bases not matched to a gene. CDR3 sequence (DNA): TGTGCCAGCAGGGGACCGGGACTAGCGGTGAACTCCTACGAGCAGTACTTC. Its translation is CASRGPGLAVNSYEQYF.

The V gene is TRBV29-1, the J gene TRBJ1-1, with D possibly TRBD1 on 6 matching bases. CDR1 and CDR2 (germline): SQVTM, ANQGSEA. The CDR3 runs 14 residues. Trimming stripped 7 bases from V and 2 bases from J, with 17 bases between. The CDR3 region has the DNA TGCAGCGCTGCGTGGGGGGCACAAAACACTGAAGCTTTCTTT. It encodes CSAAWGAQNTEAFF.

The rearrangement links TRBV10-2 to TRBJ2-1; TRBD2 agrees at 9 bases. Germline assignment: CDR1 WSHSY and CDR2 SAAADI. Trimming cost V 8 bases and J 3 bases; bases outside gene matches: 2. This CDR3 contains 13 residues. The CDR3 DNA is TGCGCCAGCCTTAGCGGGGGCTACAATGAGCAGTTCTTC. As protein: CASLSGGYNEQFF.

This sequence joins TRBV7-2 and TRBJ2-7, with TRBD1 matching over 9 bases. Germline V gene sequence: CDR1 SGHTA, CDR2 FQGNSA. The CDR3 is 16 residues long. V shed 1 base, J shed 1 base, and the junction held 5 bases outside the gene matches. CDR3 residues: CASSLGTGVASYEQYF. The CDR3 DNA reads as TGTGCCAGCAGCTTAGGGACAGGGGTTGCTTCCTACGAGCAGTACTTC.

This clone occurred a few times. The chain uses TRBV18 and TRBJ1-1, with D tentatively TRBD1 (6 bases). The CDR3 runs 13 residues. Trimming removed 4 bases at V and 3 bases at J, with 9 bases between. Germline CDR1 is KGHSH and CDR2 is LQKENI. The CDR3 bases are TGTGCCAGCTCACTCGGACAGTACACTGAAGCTTTCTTT. Translating it yields CASSLGQYTEAFF.

The V call is TRBV7-9, the J call TRBJ1-1; D remains unclear. Per the germline V gene, CDR1 is SEHNR and CDR2 is FQNEAQ (reference sequence). This CDR3 contains 13 residues. V lost 5 bases, J lost 1 base, and 8 bases lay in between. The CDR3 loop is CASSQVENTEAFF. As DNA, the CDR3 is TGTGCCAGCAGCCAGGTCGAGAACACTGAAGCTTTCTTT.

This chain connects TRBV5-1 to TRBJ2-6; D not certain. V was shortened by 0 bases and J by 0 bases, with 4 bases between the two germline ends. This CDR3 contains 15 residues. The germline V gene encodes CDR1 SGHRS and CDR2 YFSETQ. The CDR3 is CASSLEYSGANVLTF. The CDR3 nucleotides read TGCGCCAGCAGCTTGGAATACTCTGGGGCCAACGTCCTGACTTTC.

This chain joins TRBV11-1 and TRBJ2-1, with D perhaps TRBD1 (6 bases). Trimming took 5 bases from V and 6 from J, leaving 17 bases between them. The CDR3 covers 15 residues. Germline-derived CDR1 and CDR2 are SGHAT and FQDESV (reference sequence). The CDR3 nucleotides read TGTGCCAGCAGCCGGGACATTCGAGACCTCAATGAGCAGTTCTTC. Its translation: CASSRDIRDLNEQFF.

DNA for the CDR3: TGCGCCAGCAGCTTGGGGAGCAGGGACACTGAAGCTTTCTTT. This codes for CASSLGSRDTEAFF. The J gene is TRBJ1-1, the V gene TRBV5-1; perhaps TRBD1 as D (5 bases). V lost 0 bases and J 3 bases, leaving 9 bases between the germline ends. The CDR3 has 14 amino acids. Germline V gene data show CDR1 as SGHRS and CDR2 as YFSETQ.

The genes are TRBV11-2 and TRBJ1-5; D is uncertain. Germline V gene sequence: CDR1 SGHAT, CDR2 FQNNGV. The CDR3 has 13 amino acids. Trimming removed 5 bases at V and 1 base at J, with 6 bases between. The CDR3 sequence is CASSLRSNQPQHF. CDR3 sequence (DNA): TGTGCCAGCAGCCTCAGGAGCAATCAGCCCCAGCATTTT.

This chain uses TRBV5-1 with TRBJ1-2, with 8 bases that match TRBD1. Germline assignment: CDR1 SGHRS and CDR2 YFSETQ. J gave up 5 bases and V 0 bases, and 6 bases lay outside the gene matches. There are 15 residues in the CDR3. The CDR3 DNA reads TGCGCCAGCAGCTTGGGGGTCGACAGGGGATATGGCTACACCTTC. It encodes CASSLGVDRGYGYTF. Together with reference TRBV5-1 and TRBJ1-2, the CDR3 gives the full variable domain: KAGVTQTPRYLIKTRGQQVTLSCSPISGHRSVSWYQQTPGQGLQFLFEYFSETQRNKGNFPGRFSGRQFSNSRSEMNVSTLELGDSALYLCASSLGVDRGYGYTFGSGTRLTVV.

The rearrangement links TRBV11-2 to TRBJ2-4; D ambiguous. Germline V gene data show CDR1 as SGHAT and CDR2 as FQNNGV. The CDR3 is made up of 14 amino acids. Trimming removed 0 bases from V and 10 bases from J, with 13 bases in between. The CDR3 is CASSLEVRLGIQYF. CDR3 bases: TGTGCCAGCAGCTTAGAAGTGCGGCTGGGGATTCAGTACTTC. The variable domain in full, completed from reference TRBV11-2 and TRBJ2-4, reads EAGVAQSPRYKIIEKRQSVAFWCNPISGHATLYWYQQILGQGPKLLIQFQNNGVVDDSQLPKDRFSAERLKGVDSTLKIQPAKLEDSAVYLCASSLEVRLGIQYFGAGTRLSVL.

The chain joins TRBV28 to TRBJ1-1; D is uncertain. CDR3 length: 11 amino acids. CDR1 is MDHEN and CDR2 is SYDVKM in the germline V gene. Trimming stripped 2 bases from V and 9 bases from J, with 7 bases between. The CDR3 DNA reads TGTGCCAGCAGTTTAGTCGGAAAAGCTTTCTTT. Translated, it gives CASSLVGKAFF. Filled out from reference TRBV28 and TRBJ1-1, the complete variable domain reads DVKVTQSSRYLVKRTGEKVFLECVQDMDHENMFWYRQDPGLGLRLIYFSYDVKMKEKGDIPEGYSVSREKKERFSLILESASTNQTSMYLCASSLVGKAFFGQGTRLTVV.

The DNA of the CDR3 is TGTGCCAGCAGCTCCGGACACTTTTCCTCTGGGGCCAACGTCCTGACTTTC. Its protein product is CASSSGHFSSGANVLTF. The chain has TRBV7-2 and TRBJ2-6; tentatively, D is TRBD1 (5 bases). Germline V CDR1 and CDR2: SGHTA, FQGNSA. The CDR3 has 17 amino acids. Trimming pared 4 bases from V and 0 bases from J, leaving 13 bases between.

This chain joins TRBV30 and TRBJ2-3; TRBD2 might be the D (6 bases). V was shortened by 0 bases and J by 7 bases, with 11 bases between the two germline ends. CDR1 GTSNPN and CDR2 SVGIG come from the germline V gene (reference sequence). The length of the CDR3 is 13 residues. CDR3 in DNA: TGTGCCTGGAGTGTTGGAGGGGTGTATACGCAGTATTTT. Protein product: CAWSVGGVYTQYF.